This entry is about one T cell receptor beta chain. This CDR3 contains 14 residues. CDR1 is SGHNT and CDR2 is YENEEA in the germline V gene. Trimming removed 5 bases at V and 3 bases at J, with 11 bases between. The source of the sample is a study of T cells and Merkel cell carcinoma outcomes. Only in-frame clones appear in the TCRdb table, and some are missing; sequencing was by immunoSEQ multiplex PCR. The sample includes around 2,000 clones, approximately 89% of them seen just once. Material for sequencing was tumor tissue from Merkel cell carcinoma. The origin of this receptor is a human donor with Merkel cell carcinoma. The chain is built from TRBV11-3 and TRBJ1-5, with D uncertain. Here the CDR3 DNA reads TGTGCCAGCAGCCCCAATCCTATCAATCAGCCCCAGCATTTT. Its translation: CASSPNPINQPQHF.